These 14 T cell receptor beta chains came from one sample sequenced in a study of blood T cells in healthy people across ages. The second PCR ran roughly 6 to 11 cycles with a sample-barcoded 5' primer and J-beta primers. TCRdb processed the 5' RACE reads anew with MiXCR; each CDR3 protein has one entry. The sample has roughly 1.6 million distinct CDR3 sequences; roughly 30% are singletons. The specimen sequenced was blood. The receptors here all came from a woman aged 30 to 39 in good health.

V gene TRBV20-1 combines with J gene TRBJ1-1; no clear D. Germline loops: CDR1 DFQATT, CDR2 SNEGSKA (reference sequence). This CDR3 is built from 9 residues. The DNA for the CDR3 is TGCAGGACGCGGGGTGAAGCTTTCTTT. Protein product: CRTRGEAFF.

This clonotype was seen at least ten times. The V gene is TRBV4-2, the J gene TRBJ2-1; D gene uncertain. From germline, CDR1 is LGHNA and CDR2 YNFKEQ. Trimming shortened V by 0 bases and J by 2 bases, and 8 bases separated the two germline ends. CDR3 length: 15 amino acids. CDR3 in DNA: TGTGCCAGCAGCCAAGATCTTGGTACCTACAATGAGCAGTTCTTC. Encoded protein: CASSQDLGTYNEQFF.

The chain recombines TRBV30 with TRBJ2-4, with D possibly matching TRBD1 (6 bases). The tail of the sequence fits TRBJ2-7 better, so the J call may be wrong. CDR3 size: 15 residues. Germline-derived CDR1 and CDR2 are GTSNPN and SVGIG (reference sequence). The CDR3 loop reads CAWSGSYLDSHEQYF. The CDR3 DNA reads TGTGCCTGGAGCGGATCCTACTTGGACAGCCACGAGCAGTACTTC.

The chain couples TRBV27 to TRBJ1-4; 7 nucleotides agree with TRBD1. Trimming took 3 bases from V and 5 from J; bases not matched to a gene: 9. The CDR3 has 16 amino acids. Looked up from germline, CDR1 is MNHEY and CDR2 is SMNVEV (reference sequence). The CDR3 DNA sequence: TGTGCCAGCAGTTTCCTCTCACAGGGGCGGAATGAAAAACTGTTTTTT. Translation: CASSFLSQGRNEKLFF.

Here the CDR3 reads CASSLAFGRQFQYF. The DNA of the CDR3 is TGTGCCAGCAGCTTAGCGTTCGGGCGGCAGTTTCAGTACTTC. The chain joins TRBV7-2 to TRBJ2-4; D remains ambiguous. The ends were cut back, 0 bases at V and 11 bases at J, with 14 bases in the middle. The CDR3 is 14 amino acids. CDR1 is SGHTA, CDR2 FQGNSA, per germline.

This clonotype was observed a few times. V usage is TRBV3-1 and J usage is TRBJ2-4, with 8 positions matching TRBD2. With 3 bases clipped from V and 8 bases from J, the junction kept 15 bases outside the gene matches. The CDR3 runs 17 residues. From germline, CDR1 is LGHDT and CDR2 YNNKEL (reference sequence). The CDR3 is CASSQYTSGNFEDIQYF. Here the CDR3 DNA reads TGTGCCAGCAGCCAGTATACTAGCGGCAACTTCGAGGACATTCAGTACTTC.

J is TRBJ1-6 and V is TRBV4-1, with a possible D match to TRBD1 (6 bases). Trimming stripped 8 bases from V and 5 bases from J, with 16 bases between. Germline V gene sequence: CDR1 MGHRA, CDR2 YSYEKL. The CDR3 has 15 residues. The CDR3 loop is CASSVGGRDNSPLHF. DNA for the CDR3: TGCGCCAGCTCCGTCGGGGGCCGGGATAATTCACCCCTCCACTTT.

In this sample, this clonotype turned up many times. The chain carries TRBV29-1 and TRBJ2-1, with 9 bases aligning to TRBD1. Germline V CDR1 and CDR2: SQVTM, ANQGSEA. The CDR3 sequence is 14 residues long. V lost 7 bases and J lost 6; bases outside the gene matches: 10. The CDR3 reads CSEAGTGNPNEQFF. Here the CDR3 DNA reads TGCAGCGAGGCCGGGACAGGGAATCCCAATGAGCAGTTCTTC.

The V call is TRBV20-1, the J call TRBJ2-7, with 7 nucleotides matching TRBD2. V was pared by 6 bases and J by 6 bases, with 5 bases of the junction left unmatched. CDR3 length equals 11 residues. Per the germline V gene, CDR1 is DFQATT and CDR2 is SNEGSKA (reference sequence). CDR3 nucleotide sequence: TGCAGTGCAGCGGGGACTCCCGAGCAGTACTTC. Protein: CSAAGTPEQYF.

For the CDR3, the DNA is TGCACAACTTACGGACTAGCGGGAGGACCCCTCCAAGAGACCCAGTACTTC. Translating gives CTTYGLAGGPLQETQYF. V gene TRBV20-1 combines with J gene TRBJ2-5; 14 positions agree with TRBD2. CDR3 size: 17 residues. Germline CDR1 is DFQATT and CDR2 is SNEGSKA (reference sequence).

This clonotype has ten or more counts. The V gene is TRBV4-1, the J gene TRBJ2-7, with TRBD1 as a possible D gene (6 bases). V lost 3 bases and J 2 bases, leaving 14 bases between the germline ends. The CDR3 runs to 15 residues. The germline gives CDR1 MGHRA, CDR2 YSYEKL. This CDR3 is CASSHPTQGPYEQYF. DNA of the CDR3: TGCGCCAGCAGCCATCCCACACAGGGACCCTACGAGCAGTACTTC.

This clonotype was seen only once. An end of the junction differs from the germline gene, which may be a read error. V is TRBV18 and J is TRBJ1-6; TRBD1 agrees at 7 bases. The germline V gene has CDR1 KGHSH and CDR2 LQKENI. The CDR3 contains 16 residues. The CDR3 loop reads CASSLDRALWNSPLRF. DNA for the CDR3: TGTGCCAGCTCACTTGACAGGGCGTTGTGGAATTCACCCCTCCGCTTT.

This clonotype was counted between two and nine times. The chain couples TRBV7-2 to TRBJ1-1; D may be TRBD1 (5 bases). Per the germline V gene, CDR1 is SGHTA and CDR2 is FQGNSA. With 5 bases removed from V and 0 bases from J, the gap between germline ends came to 13 bases. There are 15 residues in the CDR3. The CDR3 nucleotides are TGTGCCAGCAGCCCGGGCGGGGGAATGAACACTGAAGCTTTCTTT. The encoded protein is CASSPGGGMNTEAFF.

The V and J genes are TRBV5-1 and TRBJ2-1, with 7 bases aligning to TRBD1. In germline, CDR1 is SGHRS, CDR2 YFSETQ. J gave up 0 bases and V 6 bases, and 12 bases lay outside the gene matches. This CDR3 contains 17 residues. For the CDR3, the DNA is TGCGCCAGCACCTGGGGACAGATTAGCGCCTCCTACAATGAGCAGTTCTTC. Translation gives CASTWGQISASYNEQFF.